The 23 T cell receptor beta chains given below trace back to one sample, sequenced in a study of cytomegalovirus exposure and HLA in healthy donors. With 60 Vbeta and 13 Jbeta primers, the PCR was carried out. Produced via immunoSEQ multiplex PCR; TCRdb's table is partial and in-frame only. The sample lists over 150,000 clones; approximately 74% were seen once. The sequenced material came from PBMCs. These receptors were obtained from a woman aged 30 to 39 in good health and CMV-seronegative.

This clone appeared a few times. V gene TRBV7-6 combines with J gene TRBJ2-2; a weak D match, TRBD2 (5 bases). This CDR3 comprises 16 residues. The V end was cut by 1 base, the J end by 3 bases, with 12 bases between. Germline V gene data show CDR1 as SGHVS and CDR2 as FNYEAQ. CDR3 protein: CASSLVPGSDTGELFF. CDR3 sequence (DNA): TGTGCCAGCAGCTTAGTACCGGGATCGGACACCGGGGAGCTGTTTTTT.

This chain joins TRBV2 and TRBJ2-1; 11 nucleotides align to TRBD2. V gave up 6 bases and J gave up 6 bases; unmatched junction bases: 7. Germline-derived CDR1 and CDR2 are SNHLY and FYNNEI. The CDR3 covers 15 residues. The CDR3 DNA follows: TGTGCCAGCAGCTCCACTAGCGGGAGTGGCAATGAGCAGTTCTTC. Translation gives CASSSTSGSGNEQFF.

The V and J genes are TRBV19 and TRBJ2-3; TRBD2 matches 7 bases. Looked up from germline, CDR1 is LNHDA and CDR2 is SQIVND (reference sequence). This CDR3 contains 15 residues. V lost 2 bases, J lost 8 bases, and 10 bases stayed unmatched. DNA of the CDR3: TGTGCCAGTAGTATAATTACTAGCGTAGGAAGTACGCAGTATTTT. It yields the protein CASSIITSVGSTQYF.

This clone has only a few counts. The chain employs TRBV6-6 and TRBJ1-4; the D is unclear. The CDR3 length is 14 residues. Germline lookup yields CDR1 MNHNY and CDR2 SVGAGI (reference sequence). With 2 bases removed from V and 4 bases from J, the gap between germline ends came to 8 bases. CDR3 DNA: TGTGCCAGCAGTTACGAGGGCTATAATGAAAAACTGTTTTTT. Translated, it gives CASSYEGYNEKLFF.

The CDR3 region is CASSSDGRDRNEKLFF. The CDR3 coding sequence is TGCGCCAGCAGCTCCGATGGGAGGGATCGTAATGAAAAACTGTTTTTT. The J gene is TRBJ1-4, the V gene TRBV4-3; D is unresolved. This CDR3 comprises 16 residues. Germline values: CDR1 LGHNA, CDR2 YSLEER. Trimming pared 5 bases from V and 4 bases from J, leaving 17 bases between.

About this clone: The same CDR3 can be traced to other DNA sequences in this sample. This rearrangement joins TRBV7-9 to TRBJ2-7, with 7 bases identical to TRBD1. Germline lookup yields CDR1 SEHNR and CDR2 FQNEAQ (reference sequence). The CDR3 runs to 17 residues. The ends lost 5 bases at V and 4 bases at J; junction bases unmatched: 17. The CDR3 reads CASSHRRADRAKYEQYF. The CDR3 bases are TGTGCCAGCAGCCACCGTCGGGCAGACAGGGCGAAGTACGAGCAGTACTTC.

The chain employs TRBV6-1 and TRBJ2-1, with D possibly matching TRBD1 (5 bases). The CDR3 spans 13 residues. Germline CDR1 MNHNS, CDR2 SASEGT. V lost 5 bases and J 4 bases, leaving 9 bases between the germline ends. The CDR3 DNA is TGTGCCAGCAGTAGCGACAGTTACAATGAGCAGTTCTTC. It yields the protein CASSSDSYNEQFF.

The gene calls are TRBV18 and TRBJ2-7; 8 nucleotides line up with TRBD1. This CDR3 contains 16 residues. J gave up 1 base and V 3 bases, and 8 bases lay outside the gene matches. Germline values: CDR1 KGHSH, CDR2 LQKENI. CDR3 in DNA: TGTGCCAGCTCACCCCTACCCGGACAGGGTTCCTACGAGCAGTACTTC. This encodes CASSPLPGQGSYEQYF.

The chain links TRBV7-8 to TRBJ2-1; D is possibly TRBD2 (6 bases). This CDR3 is 15 amino acids long. Germline lookup yields CDR1 SGHVS and CDR2 FQNEAQ. V was trimmed by 5 bases and J by 4 bases, leaving 15 bases between them. The CDR3: CASSRGTPAYNEQFF. CDR3 nucleotide sequence: TGTGCCAGCAGCCGTGGGACTCCAGCATACAATGAGCAGTTCTTC.

CDR3 in amino acids: CASSLVGRDTQYF. The CDR3 DNA is TGCGCCAGCAGCCTCGTGGGGCGGGATACGCAGTATTTT. The chain is built from TRBV4-1 and TRBJ2-3; D may be TRBD1 (5 bases). Trimming removed 4 bases at V and 6 bases at J, with 11 bases between. The CDR3 is made up of 13 amino acids. The germline V gene has CDR1 MGHRA and CDR2 YSYEKL.

This clone was observed once. The CDR3, as DNA: TGTGCCACCAGCAGAGTAAGGGGAAATGGCTACACCTTC. Amino acids: CATSRVRGNGYTF. The chain carries TRBV15 and TRBJ1-2; D possibly corresponds to TRBD1 (5 bases). The germline V and J ends were trimmed by 1 base and 6 bases, with 9 bases remaining between them. The CDR3 extends over 13 amino acids. CDR1 LNHNV and CDR2 YYDKDF come from the germline V gene (reference sequence).

The chain joins TRBV5-4 to TRBJ2-5; TRBD2 matches 9 bases. The J call may be incorrect, as the DNA end agrees better with TRBJ2-7. Germline lookup yields CDR1 SGHNT and CDR2 YYREEE (reference sequence). There are 16 residues in the CDR3. CDR3 DNA: TGTGCCAGCAGCTTGGTCCTAGCGGGACTCTCCTACGAGCAGTACTTC. This codes for CASSLVLAGLSYEQYF.

The chain links TRBV4-1 to TRBJ2-3; 12 bases are a match to TRBD2. The CDR3 length is 16 residues. The V gene end was trimmed by 2 bases and the J gene end by 5 bases; junction bases not matched to a gene: 5. CDR1 and CDR2 from the germline V gene are MGHRA and YSYEKL. CDR3 sequence reads: CASSQPLAGGKDTQYF. CDR3 DNA sequence: TGCGCCAGCAGCCAACCCCTAGCGGGAGGGAAAGATACGCAGTATTTT.

This clone was seen only a few times. The V and J genes are TRBV13 and TRBJ1-3; D unclear. Germline CDR1 reads PRHDT; CDR2 reads FYEKMQ (reference sequence). V lost 4 bases to trimming and J lost 4 bases, with 8 bases between them. The CDR3 loop spans 13 amino acids. CDR3 DNA sequence: TGTGCCAGCAGCTCCGGGTTGGGAAACACCATATATTTT. It translates to CASSSGLGNTIYF. The full variable domain, with the rest looked up from reference TRBV13 and TRBJ1-3, is AAGVIQSPRHLIKEKRETATLKCYPIPRHDTVYWYQQGPGQDPQFLISFYEKMQSDKGSIPDRFSAQQFSDYHSELNMSSLELGDSALYFCASSSGLGNTIYFGEGSWLTVV.

Note on this clone: At the DNA level, this CDR3 is encoded by other sequences in the same sample as well. The V gene is TRBV4-2, the J gene TRBJ2-5; 8 nucleotides agree with TRBD2. Germline V gives CDR1 LGHNA, CDR2 YNFKEQ. CDR3 length: 18 amino acids. Trimming removed 4 bases from V and 4 bases from J; junction bases left unmatched: 17. CDR3 in amino acids: CASSPNWAALAGGETQYF. The CDR3 bases are TGTGCCAGCAGCCCCAATTGGGCCGCTCTGGCGGGAGGAGAGACCCAGTACTTC.

The chain uses TRBV6-5 and TRBJ2-7; D may be TRBD1 (5 bases). The V end lost 6 bases, the J end lost 2 bases, and 17 bases lay between the germline ends. Looked up from germline, CDR1 is MNHEY and CDR2 is SVGAGI. The CDR3 has 15 residues. As DNA, the CDR3 is TGTGCCAGCAGCCTCAGGGCCAGTGGGGCCTACGAGCAGTACTTC. It yields the protein CASSLRASGAYEQYF.

This sequence joins TRBV5-5 and TRBJ1-6; 7 bases are shared with TRBD1. This CDR3 contains 15 residues. J was trimmed by 10 bases and V by 0 bases; bases with no gene match: 7. From germline, CDR1 is SGHKS and CDR2 YYEKEE (reference sequence). DNA for the CDR3: TGTGCCAGCAGCTTGGCCGGGGACAGCCAGTCACCCCTCCACTTT. Translating gives CASSLAGDSQSPLHF.

Here the CDR3 DNA reads TGTGCCAGCAGTCAGTCGGGTATAGCGGGAGGAGCCACCTACGAGCAGTACTTC. It specifies CASSQSGIAGGATYEQYF. The rearrangement joins TRBV2 to TRBJ2-7; 10 bases line up with TRBD2. V lost 5 bases and J lost 2; bases outside the gene matches: 15. Germline CDR1 and CDR2: SNHLY and FYNNEI. The CDR3 is made up of 18 amino acids.

The V call is TRBV18, the J call TRBJ2-1, with TRBD2 matching 13 bases. Germline V gives CDR1 KGHSH, CDR2 LQKENI. After removal of 6 bases from V and 1 base from J, the junction contained 9 bases not matched to a gene. This CDR3 comprises 18 residues. The CDR3 sequence is CASSGTSGGARSYNEQFF. The CDR3, as DNA: TGTGCCAGCTCCGGAACTAGCGGGGGGGCCAGGTCCTACAATGAGCAGTTCTTC.

The chain carries TRBV7-9 and TRBJ1-1, with a tentative D call TRBD1 (6 bases). The CDR3 has 16 residues. Germline CDR1 is SEHNR and CDR2 is FQNEAQ (reference sequence). Trimming took off 5 bases at V and 1 base at J, with 17 bases between the two ends. CDR3 amino acids: CASSQEGGNTNTEAFF. CDR3 nucleotides: TGTGCCAGCAGCCAAGAAGGGGGAAATACGAACACTGAAGCTTTCTTT. The full variable domain, completed using reference TRBV7-9 and TRBJ1-1, is DTGVSQNPRHKITKRGQNVTFRCDPISEHNRLYWYRQTLGQGPEFLTYFQNEAQLEKSRLLSDRFSAERPKGSFSTLEIQRTEQGDSAMYLCASSQEGGNTNTEAFFGQGTRLTVV.

V usage is TRBV2 and J usage is TRBJ1-4, with D possibly TRBD1 on 5 matching bases. Trimming stripped 11 bases from V and 7 bases from J, with 20 bases between. This CDR3 region has 14 residues. The germline gives CDR1 SNHLY, CDR2 FYNNEI. Here the CDR3 reads CAYSLGGGGEKLFF. Written as DNA, the CDR3 is TGTGCCTACTCCTTGGGGGGGGGAGGTGAAAAACTGTTTTTT.

This clone has more than one count but fewer than ten. CDR3 sequence reads: CASRGGTIYF. Written as DNA, the CDR3 is TGTGCCAGCAGGGGAGGGACCATATATTTT. The chain couples TRBV2 to TRBJ1-3; D not resolved. The CDR3 contains 10 residues. Germline V gene data show CDR1 as SNHLY and CDR2 as FYNNEI. V dropped 6 bases and J dropped 10 bases, with 7 bases sitting between them.

The gene calls are TRBV6-1 and TRBJ1-2, with TRBD1 as a possible D gene (6 bases). The CDR3 is 14 residues long. Trimming left V 6 bases short and J 8 bases short, with 19 bases between. Germline V CDR1 and CDR2: MNHNS, SASEGT. The CDR3 coding sequence is TGTGCCAGCAGCCAAGGACAGAGCTATGGCGGCTACACCTTC. It encodes CASSQGQSYGGYTF.